The 6 T cell receptor beta chains reported below all come from one sample, sequenced in a study of T cell responses to AZD1222 COVID-19 vaccine. TCRdb's table, derived via immunoSEQ multiplex PCR, lists solely in-frame clones and lacks some. The sample has over 100,000 clones, about four fifths seen once. Material: peripheral blood, obtained on day 0 of AZD1222 vaccination. These receptors were collected from an adult in good health.

This chain links TRBV3-1 (or the pseudogene TRBV3-2) with TRBJ1-3; D gene unclear. The CDR3 covers 13 residues. Germline V lookup: CDR1 LGHDT, CDR2 YNNKEL (reference sequence). V was shortened by 6 bases and J by 5 bases, with 11 bases between the two germline ends. The CDR3 DNA follows: TGTGCCAGCAGAGAGCCATCCAGAAACACCATATATTTT. Translated, it gives CASREPSRNTIYF.

The chain links TRBV28 to TRBJ1-6; TRBD1 might be the D (6 bases). V was pared by 2 bases and J by 6 bases, with 8 bases between. The V gene's germline CDR1 is MDHEN and CDR2 SYDVKM. The CDR3 spans 14 residues. Written as DNA, the CDR3 is TGTGCCAGCAGTTTAACAGGGCTTAATTCACCCCTCCACTTT. Translating gives CASSLTGLNSPLHF.

This chain connects TRBV27 to TRBJ1-2, with 9 bases matching TRBD1. This CDR3 is built from 17 residues. After removal of 7 bases from V and 2 bases from J, the junction contained 14 bases not matched to a gene. CDR1 is MNHEY and CDR2 is SMNVEV in the germline V gene (reference sequence). The CDR3 DNA reads TGTGCCAGCAAGGGGAGGACAGGGGTTAGTTCCAACTATGGCTACACCTTC. This translates into CASKGRTGVSSNYGYTF.

V and J are TRBV5-4 and TRBJ2-5; D tentatively fits TRBD1 or TRBD2 (5 bases each). Per germline, CDR1 SGHNT and CDR2 YYREEE (reference sequence). Trimming took off 0 bases at V and 5 bases at J, with 17 bases between the two ends. CDR3 length equals 16 residues. CDR3 amino acids: CASSLGARDLRETQYF. CDR3 coding DNA: TGTGCCAGCAGCTTGGGCGCCCGGGACCTCCGGGAGACCCAGTACTTC. The entire variable domain, with the rest obtained from reference TRBV5-4 and TRBJ2-5, is as follows: ETGVTQSPTHLIKTRGQQVTLRCSSQSGHNTVSWYQQALGQGPQFIFQYYREEENGRGNFPPRFSGLQFPNYSSELNVNALELDDSALYLCASSLGARDLRETQYFGPGTRLLVL.

The V gene is TRBV6-5, the J gene TRBJ1-4; 8 bases fit TRBD1. V gave up 5 bases and J gave up 3 bases; unmatched junction bases: 2. Germline-derived CDR1 and CDR2 are MNHEY and SVGAGI. This CDR3 has 14 amino acids. In nucleotides, the CDR3 is TGTGCCAGCAGTAGACAGGGGTCTAATGAAAAACTGTTTTTT. Translated: CASSRQGSNEKLFF.

The sample holds a few counts of this clone. The chain carries TRBV5-1 and TRBJ1-1, with 9 bases identical to TRBD1. The CDR3 spans 16 residues. V trimming: 0 bases; J trimming: 6 bases; junction bases outside the gene matches: 9. Germline-derived CDR1 and CDR2 are SGHRS and YFSETQ. The CDR3 DNA follows: TGCGCCAGCAGCTTGGCCTACAGGGGGCGGTTCGCTGAAGCTTTCTTT. Amino acids: CASSLAYRGRFAEAFF.